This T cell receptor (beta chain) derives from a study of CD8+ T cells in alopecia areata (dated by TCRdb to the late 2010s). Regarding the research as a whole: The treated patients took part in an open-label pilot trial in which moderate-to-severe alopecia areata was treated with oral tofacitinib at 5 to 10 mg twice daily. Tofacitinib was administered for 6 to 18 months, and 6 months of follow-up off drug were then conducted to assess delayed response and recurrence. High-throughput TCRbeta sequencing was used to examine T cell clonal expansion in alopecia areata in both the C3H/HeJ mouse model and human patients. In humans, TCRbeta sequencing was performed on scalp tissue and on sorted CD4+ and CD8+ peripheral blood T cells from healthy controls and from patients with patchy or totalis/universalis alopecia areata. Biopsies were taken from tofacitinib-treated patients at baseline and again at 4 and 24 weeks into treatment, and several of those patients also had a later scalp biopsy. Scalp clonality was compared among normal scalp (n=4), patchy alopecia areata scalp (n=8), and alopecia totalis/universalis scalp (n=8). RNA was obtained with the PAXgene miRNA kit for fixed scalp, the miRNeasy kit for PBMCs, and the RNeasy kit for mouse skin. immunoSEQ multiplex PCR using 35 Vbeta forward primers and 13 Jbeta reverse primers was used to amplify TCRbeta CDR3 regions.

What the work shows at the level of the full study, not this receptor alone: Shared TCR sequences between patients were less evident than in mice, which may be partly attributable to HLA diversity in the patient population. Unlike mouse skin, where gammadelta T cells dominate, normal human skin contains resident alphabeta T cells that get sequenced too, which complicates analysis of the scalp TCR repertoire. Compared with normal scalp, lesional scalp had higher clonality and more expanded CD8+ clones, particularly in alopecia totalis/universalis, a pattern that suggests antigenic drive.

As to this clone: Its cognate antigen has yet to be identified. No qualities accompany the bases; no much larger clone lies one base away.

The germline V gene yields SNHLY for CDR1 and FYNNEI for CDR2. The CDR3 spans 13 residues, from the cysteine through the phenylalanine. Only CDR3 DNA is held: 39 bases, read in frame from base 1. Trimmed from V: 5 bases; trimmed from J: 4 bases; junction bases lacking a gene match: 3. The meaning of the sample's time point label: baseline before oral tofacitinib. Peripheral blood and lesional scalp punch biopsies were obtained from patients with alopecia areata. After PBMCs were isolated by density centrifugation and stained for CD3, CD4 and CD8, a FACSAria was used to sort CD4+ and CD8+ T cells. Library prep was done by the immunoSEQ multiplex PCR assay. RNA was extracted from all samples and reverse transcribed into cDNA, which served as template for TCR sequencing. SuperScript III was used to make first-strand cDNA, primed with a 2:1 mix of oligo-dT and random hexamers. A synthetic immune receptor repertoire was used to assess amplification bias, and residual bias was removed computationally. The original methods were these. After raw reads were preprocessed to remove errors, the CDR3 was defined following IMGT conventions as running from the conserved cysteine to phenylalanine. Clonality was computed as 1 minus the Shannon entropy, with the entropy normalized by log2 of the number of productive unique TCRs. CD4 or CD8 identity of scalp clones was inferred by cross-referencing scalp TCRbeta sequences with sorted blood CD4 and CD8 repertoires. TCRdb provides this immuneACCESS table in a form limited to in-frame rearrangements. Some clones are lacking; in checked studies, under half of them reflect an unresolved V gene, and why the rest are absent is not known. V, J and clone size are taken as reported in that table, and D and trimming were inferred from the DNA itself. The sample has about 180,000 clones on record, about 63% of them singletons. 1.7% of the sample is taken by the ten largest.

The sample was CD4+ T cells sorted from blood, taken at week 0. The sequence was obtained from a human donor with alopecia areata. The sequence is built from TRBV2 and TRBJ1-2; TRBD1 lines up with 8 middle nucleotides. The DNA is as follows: TGTGCCAGCAGTCGGGGACAGGTCTATGGCTACACCTTC. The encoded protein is CASSRGQVYGYTF.